This T cell receptor beta chain was identified in a study of blood T cells in healthy people across ages. Study-wide results and caveats: Fewer expanded clones and more diversity marked long-lived versus aged donors. The recorded TCR beta diversity per million T cells decreased in a roughly linear manner with age.

A second PCR, run for roughly 7 to 11 cycles, used a sample-barcoded 5' primer plus a J-beta primer mix. TCRdb re-called the 5' RACE reads through MiXCR, storing one row per CDR3 protein. This sample has about 1.8 million distinct CDR3 sequences, with about 50% found just once. CDR3 length equals 13 residues. Germline values: CDR1 MNHEY, CDR2 SMNVEV (reference sequence). Trimming took 4 bases from V and 5 from J, leaving 8 bases between them. Of note for this clonotype: Its antigen is not identified.

Sequenced input: blood. This TCR came from a woman between 40 and 50 years old in good health. The chain links TRBV27 to TRBJ1-4; D ambiguous. The CDR3 is CASSSGVNEKLFF. The CDR3 nucleotides read TGTGCCAGCAGTTCCGGGGTAAATGAAAAACTGTTTTTT.